The 22 T cell receptor beta chains reported below all come from one sample, sequenced in a study of T cell changes during pregnancy in multiple sclerosis. The repertoire was sequenced with immunoSEQ multiplex PCR; TCRdb's copy has only in-frame clones and lacks some. Of some 96,000 clones in the sample, around 92% are singletons; the top ten hold less than 2%. The source was peripheral blood, collected after pregnancy. Source of these receptors: a female donor with multiple sclerosis, enrolled in a pregnancy study.

This chain uses TRBV9 with TRBJ2-1; D possibly corresponds to TRBD2 (6 bases). This CDR3 is 14 amino acids long. Trimming took 3 bases from V and 5 from J, leaving 12 bases between them. CDR1 and CDR2 (germline): SGDLS, YYNGEE. CDR3 in amino acids: CASSGGETDNEQFF. In DNA, the CDR3 is TGTGCCAGCAGCGGGGGGGAGACAGACAATGAGCAGTTCTTC. Combining the CDR3 with reference TRBV9 and TRBJ2-1 gives the whole variable domain DSGVTQTPKHLITATGQRVTLRCSPRSGDLSVYWYQQSLDQGLQFLIQYYNGEERAKGNILERFSAQQFPDLHSELNLSSLELGDSALYFCASSGGETDNEQFFGPGTRLTVL.

This chain connects TRBV7-3 to TRBJ2-1; D perhaps matches TRBD2 (7 bases). Trimming shortened V by 4 bases and J by 0 bases, and 16 bases separated the two germline ends. CDR1 and CDR2 (germline): SGHTA, FQGTGA. The CDR3 loop spans 17 amino acids. The chain's CDR3 is CASSSKGGAGSYNEQFF. CDR3 DNA: TGTGCCAGCAGCTCCAAGGGGGGGGCAGGCTCCTACAATGAGCAGTTCTTC. Full variable domain (outside the CDR3, taken from reference TRBV7-3 and TRBJ2-1): GAGVSQTPSNKVTEKGKYVELRCDPISGHTALYWYRQSLGQGPEFLIYFQGTGAADDSGLPNDRFFAVRPEGSVSTLKIQRTERGDSAVYLCASSSKGGAGSYNEQFFGPGTRLTVL.

Concerning this clone itself: Other DNA sequences in this specimen translate into the identical CDR3. The chain is built from TRBV7-2 and TRBJ2-7, with D unresolved. V shed 2 bases and J shed 0 bases, with 11 bases lying between them. This CDR3 region has 15 residues. CDR1 is SGHTA, CDR2 FQGNSA, per germline. The CDR3 spells CASSLRSEFSYEQYF. The CDR3 DNA is TGTGCCAGCAGCTTAAGGTCGGAGTTCTCCTACGAGCAGTACTTC.

The V and J genes are TRBV6-6 and TRBJ1-5; TRBD1 matches at 9 bases. With 6 bases clipped from V and 5 bases from J, the junction kept 5 bases outside the gene matches. The CDR3 consists of 14 residues. In germline, CDR1 is MNHNY, CDR2 SVGAGI (reference sequence). The CDR3 bases are TGTGCCAGCAGCATGGACAGGGGCCATCAGCCCCAGCATTTT. Protein sequence: CASSMDRGHQPQHF.

The chain joins TRBV4-2 to TRBJ2-2; 8 nucleotides line up with TRBD2. J gave up 2 bases and V 4 bases, and 9 bases lay outside the gene matches. Germline lookup yields CDR1 LGHNA and CDR2 YNFKEQ. This CDR3 region has 17 residues. As DNA, the CDR3 is TGTGCCAGCAGCCGAAAAGTTAGCGGGATAAACACCGGGGAGCTGTTTTTT. Its protein product is CASSRKVSGINTGELFF.

This clone was seen a single time. V is TRBV25-1 and J is TRBJ1-3; D is ambiguous. The V and J ends lost 4 bases and 8 bases respectively, with 6 bases between them. The CDR3 sequence is 11 residues long. Germline loops: CDR1 MGHDK, CDR2 SYGVNS. The chain's CDR3 is CASSGLHTIYF. In nucleotides, the CDR3 is TGTGCCAGCAGTGGACTCCACACCATATATTTT.

The V gene is TRBV11-3, the J gene TRBJ2-7; tentative D call: TRBD1 (6 bases). Germline V lookup: CDR1 SGHNT, CDR2 YENEEA. CDR3 length: 13 residues. Trimming removed 3 bases from V and 3 bases from J, with 9 bases in between. CDR3 loop: CASSFGQFYEQYF. CDR3 coding DNA: TGTGCCAGCAGCTTCGGACAGTTCTACGAGCAGTACTTC.

V and J are TRBV14 and TRBJ2-1, with 10 nucleotides matching TRBD2. With V trimmed by 2 bases and J by 0 bases, 4 bases remained unmatched. CDR3 length: 17 residues. Germline V gives CDR1 SGHDN, CDR2 FVKESK. The CDR3 coding sequence is TGTGCCAGCAGCCAACTAGCGGGAGTCAGCTCCTACAATGAGCAGTTCTTC. Its protein product is CASSQLAGVSSYNEQFF.

The V call is TRBV5-5, the J call TRBJ2-1; a weak D match, TRBD1 (5 bases). Germline CDR1 and CDR2: SGHKS and YYEKEE (reference sequence). V shed 3 bases and J shed 9 bases, with 13 bases lying between them. The CDR3 length is 13 residues. The CDR3 DNA sequence: TGTGCCAGCAGCTCCCCTCAGGGTGGTGAGCAGTTCTTC. This gives the protein CASSSPQGGEQFF.

This chain links TRBV6-4 with TRBJ1-6, with 7 nucleotides matching TRBD1. Trimming took 2 bases from V and 7 from J; bases not matched to a gene: 5. Germline V gives CDR1 MRHNA, CDR2 SNTAGT. The CDR3 length is 15 residues. CDR3 region: CASSDQGVGNSPLHF. Here the CDR3 DNA reads TGTGCCAGCAGTGACCAGGGGGTCGGAAATTCACCCCTCCACTTT.

The gene calls are TRBV6-1 and TRBJ1-1; TRBD1 might be the D (5 bases). This CDR3 is 13 amino acids long. With 6 bases removed from V and 1 base from J, the gap between germline ends came to 9 bases. CDR1 is MNHNS, CDR2 SASEGT, per germline. CDR3 coding DNA: TGTGCCAGCAGACTACAGGCGAACACTGAAGCTTTCTTT. It yields the protein CASRLQANTEAFF.

The chain employs TRBV13 and TRBJ2-5; D is unclear. V was clipped by 5 bases and J by 3 bases, with 16 bases between them. The CDR3 spans 15 residues. Germline V lookup: CDR1 PRHDT, CDR2 FYEKMQ (reference sequence). The DNA for the CDR3 is TGTGCCAGCAGCGCGCTCCGGTCAATCGAAGAGACCCAGTACTTC. It yields the protein CASSALRSIEETQYF.

The V and J genes are TRBV5-1 and TRBJ1-1; maybe TRBD1 (5 bases). V was trimmed by 0 bases and J by 4 bases, leaving 13 bases between them. The germline V gene has CDR1 SGHRS and CDR2 YFSETQ. This CDR3 is 15 amino acids long. The CDR3 reads CASSLVGTGGTEAFF. In DNA form, the CDR3 reads TGCGCCAGCAGCTTGGTGGGGACGGGGGGCACTGAAGCTTTCTTT.

A word on this clone: One end of the junction is discordant with germline, which a read error may explain. The V call is TRBV6-1, the J call TRBJ2-5; D perhaps matches TRBD2 (5 bases). This CDR3 contains 15 residues. The germline V gene has CDR1 MNHNS and CDR2 SASEGT. The CDR3 DNA reads as TGTGCCAGCAGTGAAGCGGACTGGTACCAAGAGATCCAGTACTTC. Protein: CASSEADWYQEIQYF.

The rearrangement uses TRBV5-1 and TRBJ1-6; 7 bases are a match to TRBD1. Germline CDR1 reads SGHRS; CDR2 reads YFSETQ. With V trimmed by 2 bases and J by 14 bases, 16 bases remained unmatched. The CDR3 runs 16 residues. CDR3 in amino acids: CASSFGTATTGRTLHF. The CDR3, as DNA: TGCGCCAGCAGCTTCGGGACAGCGACCACTGGTCGGACCCTCCACTTT.

The CDR3 here is CASSLDGRNNQPQHF. The CDR3 DNA reads TGTGCCAGCAGCTTAGACGGCAGGAACAATCAGCCCCAGCATTTT. V gene TRBV11-2 combines with J gene TRBJ1-5; D uncertain. The V gene's germline CDR1 is SGHAT and CDR2 FQNNGV. This CDR3 has 15 residues. V was cut by 0 bases and J by 3 bases, with 9 bases left in between.

The chain recombines TRBV4-1 with TRBJ1-6, with 8 positions matching TRBD1. This CDR3 has 18 residues. Germline-derived CDR1 and CDR2 are MGHRA and YSYEKL. V was clipped by 4 bases and J by 5 bases; unmatched bases: 13. DNA for the CDR3: TGCGCCAGCAGCCGACGTGAGGATGACAGGGGTGATAATTCACCCCTCCACTTT. This sequence encodes CASSRREDDRGDNSPLHF.

The J gene is TRBJ1-2, the V gene TRBV4-1, with TRBD1 identical over 8 bases. J lost 4 bases, V lost 2 bases, and 9 bases had no gene match. CDR1 and CDR2 (germline): MGHRA, YSYEKL. The CDR3 is 16 residues long. The CDR3 coding sequence is TGCGCCAGCAGCCAACCTTCAGGGGGCGCGGGCTATGGCTACACCTTC. Its protein product is CASSQPSGGAGYGYTF.

This clone has more than one count but fewer than ten. This chain joins TRBV19 and TRBJ1-5; D not resolved. Germline CDR1 and CDR2: LNHDA and SQIVND (reference sequence). The CDR3 has 12 amino acids. Trimming shortened V by 6 bases and J by 4 bases, and 7 bases separated the two germline ends. The CDR3 DNA sequence: TGTGCCAGTAGCCCCCATAATCAGCCCCAGCATTTT. Translated, it gives CASSPHNQPQHF. The complete variable domain, with remaining parts taken from reference TRBV19 and TRBJ1-5, reads DGGITQSPKYLFRKEGQNVTLSCEQNLNHDAMYWYRQDPGQGLRLIYYSQIVNDFQKGDIAEGYSVSREKKESFPLTVTSAQKNPTAFYLCASSPHNQPQHFGDGTRLSIL.

This clone is a singleton in its sample. The chain is built from TRBV9 and TRBJ2-1, with D possibly matching TRBD2 (6 bases). CDR3 size: 14 residues. The germline V gene encodes CDR1 SGDLS and CDR2 YYNGEE. V gave up 2 bases and J gave up 2 bases, with 8 bases separating them. CDR3: CASSVGGAYNEQFF. The CDR3 DNA sequence: TGTGCCAGCAGCGTCGGCGGGGCCTACAATGAGCAGTTCTTC.

This rearrangement joins TRBV6-1 to TRBJ2-3; 8 bases are shared with TRBD2. The J segment lost 5 bases and the V segment lost 2 bases, leaving 6 bases of the junction unmatched. CDR3 length: 15 amino acids. Germline CDR1 MNHNS, CDR2 SASEGT. The CDR3 loop reads CASSESSGGQDTQYF. The CDR3 nucleotides read TGTGCCAGCAGTGAAAGTTCGGGGGGGCAAGATACGCAGTATTTT.

The rearrangement links TRBV9 to TRBJ1-1, with unresolved D. Trimming shortened V by 4 bases and J by 1 base, and 14 bases separated the two germline ends. The V gene's germline CDR1 is SGDLS and CDR2 YYNGEE. The CDR3 totals 15 residues. The CDR3 protein is CASSPPPGKNTEAFF. CDR3 DNA: TGTGCCAGCAGCCCCCCTCCGGGGAAGAACACTGAAGCTTTCTTT.